One sample yielded the 27 T cell receptor beta chains listed below, sequenced in a study of prognosis after radiotherapy for stage I lung cancer. Two-round multiplex PCR on genomic DNA was the method by which TCR beta CDR3 was amplified. Round-one PCR had primers specific to each TRBV and TRBJ gene. TCRdb itself ran the multiplex PCR reads through MiXCR, one entry per CDR3 protein. This table has tens of thousands of distinct CDR3 sequences, 43% appearing once. The sequenced sample was PBMCs, obtained before or after stereotactic body radiation therapy (not recorded which). The source is a donor aged 50 or older with non-small cell lung cancer.

This clonotype was counted ten times or more. The chain recombines TRBV20-1 with TRBJ2-7; 9 bases are shared with TRBD1. After removal of 5 bases from V and 6 bases from J, the junction contained 5 bases not matched to a gene. The CDR3 is 12 amino acids. Per germline, CDR1 DFQATT and CDR2 SNEGSKA (reference sequence). In nucleotides, the CDR3 is TGCAGTGCTTACGACAGGGGGACCGAGCAGTACTTC. It encodes CSAYDRGTEQYF.

There are many counts of this clonotype. This CDR3 is CASSSRTGELTGELFF. Here the CDR3 DNA reads TGTGCCAGCAGCTCCCGGACAGGGGAACTCACCGGGGAGCTGTTTTTT. V gene TRBV7-9 combines with J gene TRBJ2-2; 9 nucleotides line up with TRBD1. The CDR3 is 16 residues long. Germline CDR1 SEHNR, CDR2 FQNEAQ (reference sequence). V gave up 4 bases and J gave up 4 bases; unmatched junction bases: 7.

About this clonotype: It may be a read error: a sequence one base away is much more abundant. The chain carries TRBV29-1 and TRBJ1-1; D is possibly TRBD1 (6 bases). The V gene's germline CDR1 is SQVTM and CDR2 ANQGSEA. CDR3 length: 13 residues. The CDR3 is CRVTWGAGTEAFF. The CDR3, as DNA: TGCAGAGTGACTTGGGGGGCGGGCACTGAAGCTTTCTTT.

This chain links TRBV11-3 with TRBJ2-1; 8 nucleotides align to TRBD2. CDR3 size: 15 residues. Germline CDR1 and CDR2: SGHNT and YENEEA. V shed 5 bases, J shed 6 bases, and the junction held 9 bases outside the gene matches. The CDR3 here is CASSRRREGVNEQFF. In DNA, the CDR3 is TGTGCCAGCAGCCGCCGCCGGGAGGGTGTCAATGAGCAGTTCTTC.

This clonotype appeared many times. The V call is TRBV11-2, the J call TRBJ2-5; the D gene is possibly TRBD1 (5 bases). Germline CDR1 reads SGHAT; CDR2 reads FQNNGV. Trimming took off 1 base at V and 3 bases at J, with 15 bases between the two ends. The CDR3 is 16 amino acids. CDR3 sequence (DNA): TGTGCCAGCAGCTTAGGCCGGACATTCAGGGAAGAGACCCAGTACTTC. Its translation is CASSLGRTFREETQYF.

At least ten counts were recorded for this clonotype. The chain couples TRBV11-2 to TRBJ2-6, with D unresolved. The germline V gene encodes CDR1 SGHAT and CDR2 FQNNGV. Trimming removed 2 bases at V and 4 bases at J, with 9 bases between. There are 15 residues in the CDR3. The CDR3 DNA reads TGTGCCAGCAGCTTAATGTGGGCCGGGGCCAACGTCCTGACTTTC. Its translation: CASSLMWAGANVLTF.

This clonotype was found many times. The chain combines TRBV19 with TRBJ1-6; D may be TRBD1 (5 bases). Per the germline V gene, CDR1 is LNHDA and CDR2 is SQIVND (reference sequence). The V end was cut by 6 bases, the J end by 7 bases, with 13 bases between. The CDR3 is 14 residues long. The CDR3 DNA is TGTGCCAGTAGCATGAGGGACCCAAATTCACCCCTCCACTTT. This gives the protein CASSMRDPNSPLHF.

This clonotype has only a few counts. A read error may explain this, as a much larger clone is one base away. CDR3 region: CASSLAGSQAPETQYF. The CDR3 DNA reads TGTGCCAGCAGCTTGGCAGGGTCTCAGGCCCCAGAGACCCAGTACTTC. The rearrangement links TRBV7-6 to TRBJ2-5; tentatively, D is TRBD1 (5 bases). The V gene's germline CDR1 is SGHVS and CDR2 FNYEAQ. Trimming removed 3 bases from V and 4 bases from J, with 18 bases in between. This CDR3 is built from 16 residues.

The table lists this clonotype with many counts. The chain joins TRBV7-9 to TRBJ2-2, with 9 bases matching TRBD1. This CDR3 comprises 15 residues. The germline V gene has CDR1 SEHNR and CDR2 FQNEAQ (reference sequence). V dropped 6 bases and J dropped 3; count of bases not matched to a gene: 5. CDR3 coding DNA: TGTGCCAGCAGGCGTGGACAGGGGTACACCGGGGAGCTGTTTTTT. Its protein is CASRRGQGYTGELFF. The full variable domain, rest sourced from reference TRBV7-9 and TRBJ2-2, is DTGVSQNPRHKITKRGQNVTFRCDPISEHNRLYWYRQTLGQGPEFLTYFQNEAQLEKSRLLSDRFSAERPKGSFSTLEIQRTEQGDSAMYLCASRRGQGYTGELFFGEGSRLTVL.

With respect to this clonotype: This may stem from a read error, because a much larger clone lies one nucleotide away. The V call is TRBV20-1, the J call TRBJ2-5; D is undetermined. Germline assignment: CDR1 DFQATT and CDR2 SNEGSKA (reference sequence). Trimming removed 6 bases from V and 1 base from J, with 6 bases in between. The CDR3 extends over 11 amino acids. The CDR3 here is CSAWGQETQYF. As DNA, the CDR3 is TGCAGTGCCTGGGGCCAAGAGACCCAGTACTTC.

This chain connects TRBV2 to TRBJ2-2; D remains unclear. Germline CDR1 and CDR2: SNHLY and FYNNEI. Trimming cost V 2 bases and J 3 bases, with 13 bases left between them. The CDR3 sequence is 16 residues long. The DNA of the CDR3 is TGTGCCAGCAGTGAACTAGTTGGGCCAGACACCGGGGAGCTGTTTTTT. As protein: CASSELVGPDTGELFF.

This clonotype is medium-sized (0.01 to 0.1%) within its sample. The rearrangement uses TRBV27 and TRBJ2-7; D uncertain. The CDR3 totals 15 residues. With 4 bases removed from V and 7 bases from J, the gap between germline ends came to 20 bases. From germline, CDR1 is MNHEY and CDR2 SMNVEV (reference sequence). The CDR3 DNA reads TGTGCCAGCAGTTATTACCGATCCTACCAAGGTGAGCAGTACTTC. Protein product: CASSYYRSYQGEQYF.

The rearrangement uses TRBV5-1 and TRBJ2-1, with D perhaps matching TRBD2 (7 bases). There are 14 residues in the CDR3. Germline V lookup: CDR1 SGHRS, CDR2 YFSETQ. V was clipped by 4 bases and J by 5 bases, with 13 bases between them. The CDR3 sequence is CASSRGAGHNEQFF. CDR3 coding DNA: TGCGCCAGCAGCCGGGGGGCGGGGCACAATGAGCAGTTCTTC.

The chain links TRBV11-2 to TRBJ2-3; D uncertain. The V end was cut by 1 base, the J end by 4 bases, with 21 bases between. CDR1 and CDR2 from the germline V gene are SGHAT and FQNNGV. CDR3 size: 18 residues. The CDR3 nucleotides are TGTGCCAGCAGCTTAGTAGGCCAGCGTGGTTGGTATGCAGATACGCAGTATTTT. Translated: CASSLVGQRGWYADTQYF.

This clonotype was seen many times. The CDR3 nucleotides are TGCGCCAGCAGCCGATTCGCAGGGGGCAGAGACAATGAGCAGTTCTTC. Protein sequence: CASSRFAGGRDNEQFF. The chain recombines TRBV4-3 with TRBJ2-1; 8 nucleotides agree with TRBD1. CDR3 length: 16 residues. With V trimmed by 4 bases and J by 5 bases, 10 bases remained unmatched. CDR1 is LGHNA and CDR2 is YSLEER in the germline V gene.

This clonotype was counted at least ten times. The genes are TRBV7-9 and TRBJ2-1; 8 bases are shared with TRBD2. Germline V gene data show CDR1 as SEHNR and CDR2 as FQNEAQ (reference sequence). The J segment lost 6 bases and the V segment lost 6 bases, leaving 10 bases of the junction unmatched. The CDR3 is made up of 15 amino acids. The DNA of the CDR3 is TGTGCCAGCAGTTCAGCGGGGGCGTCAACCAATGAGCAGTTCTTC. It is translated as CASSSAGASTNEQFF.

The chain uses TRBV7-2 and TRBJ2-5, with a possible D match to TRBD1 (7 bases). The CDR3 covers 14 residues. V was trimmed by 1 base and J by 5 bases, leaving 11 bases between them. Germline V CDR1 and CDR2: SGHTA, FQGNSA. CDR3 sequence: CASSLDSGGETQYF. DNA of the CDR3: TGTGCCAGCAGCTTAGATTCAGGGGGGGAGACCCAGTACTTC.

The gene calls are TRBV20-1 and TRBJ1-1; 7 positions agree with TRBD1. The CDR3 totals 12 residues. Germline loops: CDR1 DFQATT, CDR2 SNEGSKA (reference sequence). Trimming at V came to 8 bases and at J to 0 bases, leaving 3 bases not matched to a gene. This CDR3 reads CSSGQMNTEAFF. CDR3 DNA: TGCAGTTCGGGACAGATGAACACTGAAGCTTTCTTT.

This clonotype was observed many times. As DNA, the CDR3 is TGTGCCACCAGCACACACCCGGGGACAGTCGGAAGTGAAAAACTGTTTTTT. It specifies CATSTHPGTVGSEKLFF. The chain combines TRBV15 with TRBJ1-4; 7 bases match TRBD1. This CDR3 has 17 amino acids. Germline CDR1 reads LNHNV; CDR2 reads YYDKDF (reference sequence). The ends lost 4 bases at V and 7 bases at J; junction bases unmatched: 15.

This clonotype was seen a single time. The rearrangement uses TRBV7-3 and TRBJ1-3; D is uncertain. V lost 5 bases and J 1 base, leaving 6 bases between the germline ends. There are 13 residues in the CDR3. Germline V lookup: CDR1 SGHTA, CDR2 FQGTGA. CDR3 amino acids: CASSRTSGNTIYF. The DNA for the CDR3 is TGTGCCAGCAGCCGGACTTCTGGAAACACCATATATTTT.

This clonotype appeared many times. The chain uses TRBV18 and TRBJ1-3; 9 positions match TRBD1. This CDR3 is 14 amino acids long. V trimming: 6 bases; J trimming: 2 bases; junction bases outside the gene matches: 2. From germline, CDR1 is KGHSH and CDR2 LQKENI. The chain's CDR3 is CASSGDRAGNTIYF. Here the CDR3 DNA reads TGTGCCAGCTCGGGGGACAGGGCTGGAAACACCATATATTTT.

This clonotype occurred once. Lacking the conserved final phenylalanine or tryptophan, this CDR3 likely reflects a read error. This sequence joins TRBV5-6 and TRBJ2-7; TRBD2 matches 10 bases. The CDR3 totals 14 residues. The germline V gene encodes CDR1 SGHDT and CDR2 YYEEEE. The CDR3 DNA reads TGTGCCAACAGCTTGGCACTAGCGGGGTACGAGCAGTACTTA. Its translation: CANSLALAGYEQYL.

On this clonotype: A read error likely explains this, since a far larger clone differs by one base. The chain carries TRBV7-9 and TRBJ2-7, with 10 bases fitting TRBD1. Germline loops: CDR1 SEHNR, CDR2 FQNEAQ (reference sequence). Trimming cost V 7 bases and J 3 bases; bases outside gene matches: 6. This CDR3 is 14 amino acids long. The DNA of the CDR3 is TGTGCCAGCATCTTCCGGACAGGGGGCTACGAGCAGTACTTC. Amino acids: CASIFRTGGYEQYF.

This clonotype showed up many times. The rearrangement uses TRBV4-3 and TRBJ1-4; D gene unclear. The ends were cut back, 0 bases at V and 5 bases at J, with 10 bases in the middle. From germline, CDR1 is LGHNA and CDR2 YSLEER. CDR3 length: 15 residues. DNA for the CDR3: TGCGCCAGCAGCCAAGAAGGGCGGAGAAATGAAAAACTGTTTTTT. It specifies CASSQEGRRNEKLFF.

This clonotype was counted between two and nine times. V is TRBV11-1 and J is TRBJ1-1; D remains ambiguous. The CDR3 extends over 12 amino acids. Trimming pared 0 bases from V and 1 base from J, leaving 0 bases between. Germline V gene lookup returns CDR1 SGHAT and CDR2 FQDESV (reference sequence). The CDR3 DNA reads TGTGCCAGCAGCTTAGCGAACACTGAAGCTTTCTTT. Amino acid sequence: CASSLANTEAFF.

This clonotype was observed many times. The J gene is TRBJ2-2, the V gene TRBV18; TRBD1 matches 10 bases. This CDR3 contains 16 residues. Germline CDR1 KGHSH, CDR2 LQKENI. Unmatched junction bases numbered 8, after V lost 5 bases and J lost 5 bases. CDR3 sequence reads: CASSETGGEWTGELFF. The CDR3 bases are TGTGCCAGCTCAGAGACAGGGGGCGAGTGGACCGGGGAGCTGTTTTTT.

The CDR3 DNA follows: TGTGCCACCAGTGACCCTTGGGCCCTAGTGAGGGAGACCCAGTACTTC. This codes for CATSDPWALVRETQYF. The V gene is TRBV24-1, the J gene TRBJ2-5; no clear D. V lost 4 bases and J 5 bases, leaving 19 bases between the germline ends. CDR3 length: 16 amino acids. CDR1 and CDR2 (germline): KGHDR, SFDVKD.